Following are 22 T cell receptor beta chains from one sample sequenced in a study of control samples from healthy donors and cancer patients. TCRdb keeps only in-frame clones here, not all; method: immunoSEQ multiplex PCR. The data show around 130,000 clones, with around nine tenths seen just once and about 7.6% held by the top ten. The material sequenced was PBMCs. The receptor source for this set is a man in his fifties with head and neck cancer.

The chain is built from TRBV19 and TRBJ2-1, with 9 nucleotides matching TRBD2. CDR1 LNHDA and CDR2 SQIVND come from the germline V gene (reference sequence). The CDR3 covers 15 residues. Trimming took 3 bases from V and 12 from J; bases not matched to a gene: 12. CDR3 bases: TGTGCCAGTAGTATCGTCCAGCGGGGGGCCTCGGGGCAGTTCTTC. This codes for CASSIVQRGASGQFF.

This clone was recorded a few times. V and J are TRBV7-9 and TRBJ2-2; the D gene is possibly TRBD2 (6 bases). The ends were cut back, 2 bases at V and 2 bases at J, with 15 bases in the middle. Germline-derived CDR1 and CDR2 are SEHNR and FQNEAQ (reference sequence). The CDR3 sequence is 17 residues long. CDR3: CASSLYRRGTNTGELFF. The CDR3 region has the DNA TGTGCCAGCAGCTTATATCGACGAGGGACTAACACCGGGGAGCTGTTTTTT.

V is TRBV28 and J is TRBJ1-4; 7 bases line up with TRBD1. V gave up 6 bases and J gave up 1 base; unmatched junction bases: 20. The V gene's germline CDR1 is MDHEN and CDR2 SYDVKM. This CDR3 is 20 amino acids long. For the CDR3, the DNA is TGTGCCAGCAGCCACCTAGTAGGACAGGCCCAATCACAAACTAATGAAAAACTGTTTTTT. Protein product: CASSHLVGQAQSQTNEKLFF.

This chain links TRBV30 with TRBJ1-3, with D perhaps matching TRBD1 (5 bases). Germline V gene data show CDR1 as GTSNPN and CDR2 as SVGIG (reference sequence). There are 14 residues in the CDR3. Trimming took off 2 bases at V and 2 bases at J, with 10 bases between the two ends. In DNA, the CDR3 is TGTGCCTGGAGTCGCAGGGCGACTGGAAACACCATATATTTT. This sequence encodes CAWSRRATGNTIYF.

The chain couples TRBV6-5 to TRBJ1-1, with D maybe TRBD1 (6 bases). This CDR3 has 13 amino acids. In germline, CDR1 is MNHEY, CDR2 SVGAGI. V lost 6 bases to trimming and J lost 5 bases, with 13 bases between them. The CDR3 spells CASSGITGTEAFF. The CDR3 nucleotides read TGTGCCAGCAGCGGCATTACAGGGACTGAAGCTTTCTTT.

The chain carries TRBV6-5 and TRBJ2-7; 9 bases are shared with TRBD2. Trimming cost V 6 bases and J 9 bases; bases outside gene matches: 12. The CDR3 is made up of 14 amino acids. Germline-derived CDR1 and CDR2 are MNHEY and SVGAGI. As DNA, the CDR3 is TGTGCCAGCAGGGAGGGACTAGCTCCAGGAGGGCAGTACTTC. Its translation is CASREGLAPGGQYF.

V and J are TRBV7-6 and TRBJ2-1, with D perhaps TRBD1 or TRBD2 (5 bases each). This CDR3 has 15 residues. Germline CDR1 is SGHVS and CDR2 is FNYEAQ. Trimming left V 5 bases short and J 7 bases short, with 18 bases between. The CDR3 protein is CASSPLRTTGNEQFF. In DNA form, the CDR3 reads TGTGCCAGCAGCCCGTTGAGGACAACGGGGAATGAGCAGTTCTTC.

The rearrangement joins TRBV7-2 to TRBJ2-1; perhaps TRBD2 as D (6 bases). The V end lost 1 base, the J end lost 4 bases, and 11 bases lay between the germline ends. This CDR3 contains 15 residues. Germline CDR1 SGHTA, CDR2 FQGNSA. This CDR3 is CASSLVVAEYNEQFF. The CDR3 DNA follows: TGTGCCAGCAGCTTAGTGGTAGCGGAGTACAATGAGCAGTTCTTC. The whole variable domain, remainder taken from reference TRBV7-2 and TRBJ2-1, is GAGVSQSPSNKVTEKGKDVELRCDPISGHTALYWYRQSLGQGLEFLIYFQGNSAPDKSGLPSDRFSAERTGGSVSTLTIQRTQQEDSAVYLCASSLVVAEYNEQFFGPGTRLTVL.

The J gene is TRBJ2-1, the V gene TRBV21-1; the D call in the table, TRBD2, was not verified against the DNA. TRBV21-1 is a pseudogene segment. The CDR3 sequence is 17 residues long. CDR3 loop: CASSKGRLAGVGNEQFF. CDR3 coding DNA: TGTGCCAGCAGCAAAGGTAGACTAGCGGGAGTAGGGAATGAGCAGTTCTTC.

The genes are TRBV5-4 and TRBJ2-7, with TRBD1 as a possible D gene (6 bases). The CDR3 runs to 14 residues. Germline CDR1 SGHNT, CDR2 YYREEE (reference sequence). V was clipped by 0 bases and J by 1 base, with 8 bases between them. The CDR3 sequence: CASSLGGPSYEQYF. The CDR3 region has the DNA TGTGCCAGCAGCTTGGGGGGGCCGTCCTACGAGCAGTACTTC.

This chain links TRBV7-8 with TRBJ2-1; D could derive from TRBD1 or TRBD2 (5 bases each). V lost 4 bases and J 1 base, leaving 17 bases between the germline ends. Germline CDR1 reads SGHVS; CDR2 reads FQNEAQ. The CDR3 has 17 amino acids. In DNA form, the CDR3 reads TGTGCCAGCAGCTCGGGACGGCCTGGGGAATCCTACAATGAGCAGTTCTTC. It yields the protein CASSSGRPGESYNEQFF.

Notes on this clone: The junction differs from germline at one of its ends, possibly a read error. This sample includes further DNA sequences coding for the same CDR3. The chain employs TRBV9 and TRBJ1-1, with 12 positions matching TRBD1. Germline lookup yields CDR1 SGDLS and CDR2 YYNGEE. This CDR3 has 18 residues. This chain's CDR3 is CASSVDPGDRGQDTEAFF. The DNA of the CDR3 is TGTGCCAGCAGCGTAGACCCCGGGGACAGGGGGCAGGACACTGAGGCTTTCTTT.

This clone was observed a handful of times. V usage is TRBV5-1 and J usage is TRBJ2-7; D remains ambiguous. The CDR3 runs 11 residues. Germline assignment: CDR1 SGHRS and CDR2 YFSETQ. The germline V and J ends were trimmed by 0 bases and 3 bases, with 1 base remaining between them. The DNA for the CDR3 is TGCGCCAGCAGCTTGGGCTACGAGCAGTACTTC. Encoded protein: CASSLGYEQYF.

This clone is a singleton in its sample. This chain uses TRBV5-1 with TRBJ1-5; 9 positions match TRBD1. The CDR3 length is 16 residues. J gave up 1 base and V 0 bases, and 2 bases lay outside the gene matches. Looked up from germline, CDR1 is SGHRS and CDR2 is YFSETQ. The CDR3 coding sequence is TGCGCCAGCAGCTTGGGGACAGGGGTAAGCAATCAGCCCCAGCATTTT. It yields the protein CASSLGTGVSNQPQHF.

There are a few counts of this clone. The J gene is TRBJ2-1, the V gene TRBV10-2; TRBD2 matches at 9 bases. The CDR3 sequence is 14 residues long. CDR1 WSHSY and CDR2 SAAADI come from the germline V gene. V shed 4 bases and J 9 bases; nucleotides not matched to a gene: 7. CDR3 coding DNA: TGCGCCAGCAGTGGAAGTGCGGGGGGGGGTGAGCAGTTCTTC. It translates to CASSGSAGGGEQFF.

This clone is a singleton in its sample. The V call is TRBV15, the J call TRBJ2-7, with 10 bases lining up with TRBD2. This CDR3 has 15 amino acids. CDR1 and CDR2 from the germline V gene are LNHNV and YYDKDF (reference sequence). J lost 5 bases, V lost 4 bases, and 8 bases had no gene match. Written as DNA, the CDR3 is TGTGCCACCAGCAACCTAGCGGGAGACTACCACGAGCAGTACTTC. Translation gives CATSNLAGDYHEQYF.

This chain links TRBV11-2 with TRBJ2-1; D remains unclear. Germline V CDR1 and CDR2: SGHAT, FQNNGV. V lost 0 bases to trimming and J lost 9 bases, with 9 bases between them. The CDR3 runs to 13 residues. The chain's CDR3 is CASSLDPIGEQFF. The CDR3 DNA reads as TGTGCCAGCAGCTTAGATCCGATTGGTGAGCAGTTCTTC.

The chain links TRBV28 to TRBJ1-2; D not certain. V was cut by 4 bases and J by 5 bases, with 14 bases left in between. This CDR3 has 14 amino acids. The germline V gene has CDR1 MDHEN and CDR2 SYDVKM. The CDR3 sequence is CASSSGGGDYGYTF. For the CDR3, the DNA is TGTGCCAGCAGTTCAGGCGGAGGAGATTATGGCTACACCTTC.

This chain connects TRBV13 to TRBJ1-3, with D possibly matching TRBD1 (5 bases). Germline loops: CDR1 PRHDT, CDR2 FYEKMQ (reference sequence). The V end was cut by 5 bases, the J end by 0 bases, with 14 bases between. The CDR3 has 16 residues. The CDR3: CASSGQGRPSGNTIYF. As DNA, the CDR3 is TGTGCCAGCAGCGGGCAGGGTCGCCCCTCTGGAAACACCATATATTTT.

This clone appeared once. This sequence joins TRBV5-4 and TRBJ2-1, with TRBD2 matching 8 bases. Germline CDR1 reads SGHNT; CDR2 reads YYREEE (reference sequence). The CDR3 runs to 15 residues. J gave up 2 bases and V 5 bases, and 6 bases lay outside the gene matches. The chain's CDR3 is CASSYTSGTYNEQFF. CDR3 DNA sequence: TGTGCCAGCAGTTATACTAGCGGAACCTACAATGAGCAGTTCTTC.

The table lists this clone with a count of one. In DNA form, the CDR3 reads TGTGCCAGCAGTAAACAGGTCACAGGGGAGCTGTTTTTT. Its protein product is CASSKQVTGELFF. J is TRBJ2-2 and V is TRBV6-5, with D possibly matching TRBD1 (5 bases). Looked up from germline, CDR1 is MNHEY and CDR2 is SVGAGI. The CDR3 consists of 13 residues. Trimming shortened V by 5 bases and J by 8 bases, and 12 bases separated the two germline ends.

The chain links TRBV5-1 to TRBJ1-2; 8 nucleotides agree with TRBD1. Germline CDR1 is SGHRS and CDR2 is YFSETQ. Germline trimming cut 4 bases from V and 4 bases from J; bases unmatched to any gene: 9. CDR3 length equals 15 residues. The CDR3 loop is CASSHLTGESYGYTF. The CDR3 nucleotides read TGCGCCAGCAGCCACCTGACAGGGGAGTCCTATGGCTACACCTTC. The full variable domain, completed using reference TRBV5-1 and TRBJ1-2, is KAGVTQTPRYLIKTRGQQVTLSCSPISGHRSVSWYQQTPGQGLQFLFEYFSETQRNKGNFPGRFSGRQFSNSRSEMNVSTLELGDSALYLCASSHLTGESYGYTFGSGTRLTVV.